The entry that follows covers one T cell receptor beta chain sequence. Antigen unknown. CDR1 SGHNT and CDR2 YYREEE come from the germline V gene (reference sequence). The V and J ends lost 2 bases and 8 bases respectively, with 7 bases between them. CDR3 length equals 11 residues. Amplified regions were TCR beta CDR3 sequences from RNA transcripts. HTBI primers were used for first-round RT-PCR of the TCR CDR3. One entry per CDR3 protein, called by TCRdb with MiXCR from the multiplex PCR reads. The sample yields 45,000 to 60,000 distinct CDR3 sequences, just under 50% seen once. This entry is derived from a study of T cells in Graves' hyperthyroidism and ophthalmopathy. Notes on the study in general: Ophthalmopathy prediction by the model preceded onset by a median about 6 months.

Each person with ophthalmopathy scored at least 3 on the Clinical Activity Score, reached NOSPECS grade 4 or higher, and had been ill under 3 months. Exclusion criteria comprised uncontrolled infection, other autoimmune disease, pregnancy or lactation. PBMCs stemmed from less than 13 ml fresh peripheral blood. The chain joins TRBV5-4 to TRBJ1-2, with D possibly TRBD1 on 6 matching bases. The sequence came from a woman in her twenties or thirties with Graves' ophthalmopathy. The sample consisted of blood. CDR3 protein: CASSLGTGYTF. The DNA for the CDR3 is TGTGCCAGCAGCTTAGGGACAGGCTACACCTTC. The whole variable domain, filled in from reference TRBV5-4 and TRBJ1-2, reads ETGVTQSPTHLIKTRGQQVTLRCSSQSGHNTVSWYQQALGQGPQFIFQYYREEENGRGNFPPRFSGLQFPNYSSELNVNALELDDSALYLCASSLGTGYTFGSGTRLTVV.